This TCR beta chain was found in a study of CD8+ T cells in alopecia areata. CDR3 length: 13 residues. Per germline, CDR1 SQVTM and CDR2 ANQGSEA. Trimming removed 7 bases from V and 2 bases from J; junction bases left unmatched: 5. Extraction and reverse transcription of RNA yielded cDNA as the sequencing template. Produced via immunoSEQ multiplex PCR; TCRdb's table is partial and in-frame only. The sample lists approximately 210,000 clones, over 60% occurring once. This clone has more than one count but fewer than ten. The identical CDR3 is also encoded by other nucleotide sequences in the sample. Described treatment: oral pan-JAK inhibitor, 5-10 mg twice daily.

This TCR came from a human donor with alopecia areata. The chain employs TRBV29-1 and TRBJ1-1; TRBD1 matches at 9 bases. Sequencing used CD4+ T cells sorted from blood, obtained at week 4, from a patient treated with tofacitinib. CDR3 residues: CSARTGVNTEAFF. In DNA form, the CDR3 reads TGCAGCGCTCGGACAGGGGTAAACACTGAAGCTTTCTTT.